Listed below are T cell receptor beta chains from one sample, sequenced in a study of Graves' ophthalmopathy and Graves' hyperthyroidism. From the multiplex PCR reads, TCRdb called clonotypes with MiXCR, one entry per CDR3 protein. The data show around 43,000 distinct CDR3 sequences, with roughly half seen just once and less than 20% held by the top ten. The sample was peripheral blood. The receptors here all came from an adult man with Graves' ophthalmopathy. Each CDR3 is given with its conserved first and last residue. Each record gives: V gene, clone size, J gene, D gene, CDR3 DNA, CDR3 protein. The D gene is left open where the match is weak. Clone sizes are given selectively: once, few, many, or a class where the clone is expanded.

TRBV27	.	TRBJ1-3	TRBD1	TGTGCCAGCAGTCCGGGGACAGGGCTCTCTGGAAACACCATATATTTT	CASSPGTGLSGNTIYF
TRBV2	.	TRBJ2-7	TRBD1	TGTGCCAGCAGGCGACAGGGGAGCTCCTACGAGCAGTACTTC	CASRRQGSSYEQYF
TRBV20-1	.	TRBJ2-1	TRBD2	TGCAGTGCTAGAGGACTAGCGGACCACAATGAGCAGTTCTTC	CSARGLADHNEQFF
TRBV7-9	.	TRBJ1-1	.	TGTGCCAGCAGCTCGAGGGACACTGAAGCTTTCTTT	CASSSRDTEAFF
TRBV10-1	.	TRBJ2-5	.	TGCGCCACCCATCCCCTTCCGGGACACCAGCAAGAGACCCAGTACTTC	CATHPLPGHQQETQYF
TRBV9	.	TRBJ2-1	.	TGTGCCAGCAGCGTAGGTGCAGGGAGTGATGAGCAGTTCTTC	CASSVGAGSDEQFF
TRBV6-4	many	TRBJ2-2	TRBD2	TGTGCCAGCAGTGCTAGCGGGGGCACCGGGGAGCTGTTTTTT	CASSASGGTGELFF
TRBV5-1	once	TRBJ1-2	TRBD1	TGTGCCAGCAGCTTGGGTTCGGACAGGGGCTATGGCTACACCTTC	CASSLGSDRGYGYTF
TRBV11-2	.	TRBJ2-5	.	TGTGCCAGCAGATTACGGGAGGGGGCGTATACCTACAGAGAGACCCAGTACTTC	CASRLREGAYTYRETQYF
TRBV19	.	TRBJ2-5	.	TGTGCCAGTAGCGGGACCGCCCAAGAGACCCAGTACTTC	CASSGTAQETQYF
TRBV20-1	.	TRBJ2-1	TRBD2	TGCAGTGCCCACCGGACTAGCGGGAGGGCCAATGAGCAGTTCTTC	CSAHRTSGRANEQFF
TRBV11-2	many	TRBJ1-1	.	TGTGCCAGCAGCTTAAGTGCTGTTAGGCAGGGGAACACTGAAGCTTTCTTT	CASSLSAVRQGNTEAFF
TRBV19	.	TRBJ2-5	.	TGTGCCAGTAGTATGGGGATCGTGGGGGAGACCCAGTACTTC	CASSMGIVGETQYF
TRBV24-1	.	TRBJ2-5	.	TGTGCCACCAGTGTCCTGAGCGAGACCCGGGAGACCCAGTACTTC	CATSVLSETRETQYF
TRBV10-3	medium-sized	TRBJ2-1	TRBD2	TGTGCCATCAGCGGGAGGGTTGAGTATGAGCAGTTCTTC	CAISGRVEYEQFF
TRBV19	many	TRBJ2-4	.	TGTGCCAGTAGTACCGGGGGCTTTGACATTCAGTACTTC	CASSTGGFDIQYF
TRBV9	.	TRBJ1-1	.	TGTGCCAGCAGCCCACAAAGGACGAACACTGAAGCTTTCTTT	CASSPQRTNTEAFF
TRBV3-1	.	TRBJ1-1	TRBD1	TGTGCCAGCAGCCCGGGACAGGGGAGGGTGGGCACTGAAGCTTTCTTT	CASSPGQGRVGTEAFF
TRBV5-1	.	TRBJ2-7	TRBD1	TGTGCCAGCAGCTTTTCGGGACAGGGGCGAGCCTACGAGCAGTACTTC	CASSFSGQGRAYEQYF
TRBV7-8	.	TRBJ2-2	.	TGTGCCAGCAGCTTAGAGGGACGGGCCACCGGGGAGCTGCTTTTT	CASSLEGRATGELLF
TRBV29-1	few	TRBJ2-7	.	TGCAGCGTTGAAGATTGGGGGCGGGAGCTCGATACTTTTATCAACGAGCAGTACTTC	CSVEDWGRELDTFINEQYF
TRBV20-1	.	TRBJ1-1	TRBD1	TGCAGTGCGGCACAGGGGAGGGACACTGAAGCTTTCTTT	CSAAQGRDTEAFF
TRBV5-4	many	TRBJ1-2	TRBD1	TGTGCCAGCAGCCCGGCAACCGGACAGGGTATCTATGGCTACACCTTC	CASSPATGQGIYGYTF
TRBV19	.	TRBJ1-1	.	TGTGCCAGTAGTGAATCCGGCAGGAAGAACACTGAAGCTTTCTTT	CASSESGRKNTEAFF
TRBV20-1	.	TRBJ2-5	.	TGCAGTGCTAGACGGGCGGTAGGCTTAGAGACCCAGTACTTC	CSARRAVGLETQYF
TRBV19	many	TRBJ1-2	.	TGTGCCAGTAGTATAGACGGAGCCTTATATGGCTACACCTTC	CASSIDGALYGYTF
TRBV12-5	.	TRBJ2-7	TRBD1	TGTGCTAGTGGTTTAGGCCAGGGGGCGATCCACGAGCAGTACTTC	CASGLGQGAIHEQYF